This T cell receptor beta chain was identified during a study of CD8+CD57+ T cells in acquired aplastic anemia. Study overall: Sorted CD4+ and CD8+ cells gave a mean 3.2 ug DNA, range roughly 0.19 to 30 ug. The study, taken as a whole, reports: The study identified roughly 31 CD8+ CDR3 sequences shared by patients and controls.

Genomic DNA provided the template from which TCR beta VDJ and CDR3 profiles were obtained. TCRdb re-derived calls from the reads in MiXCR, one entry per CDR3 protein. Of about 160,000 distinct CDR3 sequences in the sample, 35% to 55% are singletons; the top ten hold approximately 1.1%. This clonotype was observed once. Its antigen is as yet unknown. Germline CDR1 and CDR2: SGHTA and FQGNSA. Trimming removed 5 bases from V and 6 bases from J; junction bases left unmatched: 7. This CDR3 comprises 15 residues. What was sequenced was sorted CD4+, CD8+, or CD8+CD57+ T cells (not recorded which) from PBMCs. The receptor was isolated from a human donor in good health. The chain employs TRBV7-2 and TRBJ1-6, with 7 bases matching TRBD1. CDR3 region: CASSVTGQPNSPLHF. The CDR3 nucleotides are TGTGCCAGCAGCGTAACGGGACAGCCTAATTCACCCCTCCACTTT.